This TCR beta chain came from a study of OX40 agonist ivuxolimab in advanced cancers. Blood was sampled at baseline, cycle 4 day 1, and cycle 7 day 1. The germline CDR1 and CDR2 sequences are SEHNR and FQNEAQ (reference sequence). V dropped 5 bases and J dropped 0; count of bases not matched to a gene: 7. CDR3 length equals 16 residues. Study conclusions and caveats: At 0.1 to 3.0 mg/kg, clonal expansion of CD4+ and CD8+ blood T cells had occurred by week 6. Still undetermined is the antigen specificity of the expanded peripheral T cells.

As regards this clone: Its target is not known.

The repertoire was sequenced with immunoSEQ multiplex PCR; TCRdb's copy has only in-frame clones and lacks some. The sample lists tens of thousands of clones, approximately 89% occurring once. This receptor was obtained from an adult with an advanced solid tumor such as melanoma, head and neck, liver or kidney cancer. The sample was CD4+ or CD8+ T cells sorted from blood, taken in a trial of the OX40 agonist ivuxolimab. The genes are TRBV7-9 and TRBJ1-3, with 7 bases identical to TRBD1. The CDR3 reads CASSPRQGGSGNTIYF. CDR3 DNA sequence: TGTGCCAGCAGCCCGAGACAGGGAGGCTCTGGAAACACCATATATTTT.